Presented here are 31 T cell receptor beta chains from one specimen sequenced in a study of PD-L1 blockade in urothelial cancer. TCRdb's copy holds only in-frame clones and misses some; the assay was immunoSEQ multiplex PCR. The sample contains tens of thousands of clones, approximately 84% of which appear only once. Time point noted: pretreatment peripheral blood. Sequenced here: PBMCs, sampled around atezolizumab (anti-PD-L1) treatment. The receptors were sampled from a man aged 50 to 60 with urothelial cancer.

This clone was detected only once. The chain links TRBV19 to TRBJ2-7; 11 bases map to TRBD1. CDR3 length equals 15 residues. V shed 6 bases and J 2 bases; nucleotides not matched to a gene: 6. The germline CDR1 and CDR2 sequences are LNHDA and SQIVND (reference sequence). The CDR3 spells CASSLGQGATYEQYF. DNA of the CDR3: TGTGCCAGTAGCCTAGGACAGGGGGCGACCTACGAGCAGTACTTC. Full variable domain (outside the CDR3, taken from reference TRBV19 and TRBJ2-7): DGGITQSPKYLFRKEGQNVTLSCEQNLNHDAMYWYRQDPGQGLRLIYYSQIVNDFQKGDIAEGYSVSREKKESFPLTVTSAQKNPTAFYLCASSLGQGATYEQYFGPGTRLTVT.

The rearrangement joins TRBV28 to TRBJ2-4, with D unresolved. The CDR3 is 14 amino acids. V lost 6 bases and J lost 0, with 9 bases in between. In germline, CDR1 is MDHEN, CDR2 SYDVKM. The CDR3: CASSPVVAKNIQYF. CDR3 nucleotides: TGTGCCAGCAGCCCCGTAGTAGCCAAAAACATTCAGTACTTC.

V gene TRBV5-1 combines with J gene TRBJ2-7, with 9 bases identical to TRBD2. This CDR3 has 15 residues. The V and J ends lost 4 bases and 6 bases, in that order; junction bases with no gene match: 11. Per germline, CDR1 SGHRS and CDR2 YFSETQ. CDR3 in amino acids: CASSATSGPGSEQYF. The CDR3 nucleotides read TGCGCCAGCAGCGCGACTAGCGGTCCGGGCAGCGAGCAGTACTTC.

This clone has just a few counts. This sequence joins TRBV5-1 and TRBJ1-3, with D possibly matching TRBD1 (6 bases). Trimming pared 3 bases from V and 4 bases from J, leaving 14 bases between. Germline values: CDR1 SGHRS, CDR2 YFSETQ. The CDR3 sequence is 15 residues long. This CDR3 is CASSSGDGAGNTIYF. The DNA of the CDR3 is TGCGCCAGCAGCTCAGGGGATGGGGCAGGAAACACCATATATTTT.

The V call is TRBV30, the J call TRBJ1-2; D perhaps matches TRBD1 (6 bases). This CDR3 spans 13 amino acids. V lost 5 bases and J 2 bases, leaving 12 bases between the germline ends. The germline gives CDR1 GTSNPN, CDR2 SVGIG (reference sequence). The DNA for the CDR3 is TGTGCCTGGCAGAACAGGGCGAACTATGGCTACACCTTC. The encoded protein is CAWQNRANYGYTF.

V is TRBV30 and J is TRBJ1-4, with 7 positions matching TRBD1. The CDR3 spans 17 residues. Germline CDR1 and CDR2: GTSNPN and SVGIG (reference sequence). V lost 2 bases and J lost 3; bases outside the gene matches: 12. The CDR3 is CAWSTLPGGLANEKLFF. CDR3 sequence (DNA): TGTGCCTGGAGTACCTTACCAGGGGGTCTGGCTAATGAAAAACTGTTTTTT.

The V and J genes are TRBV11-3 and TRBJ2-7, with D possibly TRBD2 on 5 matching bases. Germline lookup yields CDR1 SGHNT and CDR2 YENEEA. The CDR3 has 12 amino acids. V shed 1 base and J shed 6 bases, with 7 bases lying between them. CDR3 sequence (DNA): TGTGCCAGCAGCTTAGCCGGGGTCGAGCAGTACTTC. Translation: CASSLAGVEQYF.

The gene calls are TRBV19 and TRBJ2-1; 7 nucleotides align to TRBD2. With 10 bases clipped from V and 1 base from J, the junction kept 7 bases outside the gene matches. The germline V gene has CDR1 LNHDA and CDR2 SQIVND (reference sequence). The CDR3 has 14 residues. Here the CDR3 DNA reads TGTGCCACCAAAGCGGGACCTTCCTACAATGAGCAGTTCTTC. Its protein is CATKAGPSYNEQFF.

V gene TRBV6-5 combines with J gene TRBJ1-6; the D gene is possibly TRBD1 (5 bases). Trimming took off 6 bases at V and 5 bases at J, with 14 bases between the two ends. CDR1 MNHEY and CDR2 SVGAGI come from the germline V gene. There are 15 residues in the CDR3. CDR3: CASSLGQPDNSPLHF. The CDR3 bases are TGTGCCAGCAGCCTAGGACAACCCGATAATTCACCCCTCCACTTT.

A single count supports this clone. V gene TRBV10-1 combines with J gene TRBJ2-1; TRBD1 matches at 7 bases. CDR1 is WNHNN and CDR2 is SYGVQD in the germline V gene (reference sequence). CDR3 length: 15 residues. J was trimmed by 2 bases and V by 2 bases; bases with no gene match: 3. The CDR3, as DNA: TGCGCCAGCAGTGAGCTAGGACAGGCCTACAATGAGCAGTTCTTC. This encodes CASSELGQAYNEQFF.

The chain recombines TRBV4-2 with TRBJ2-1; D is perhaps TRBD1 (5 bases). Between the trimmed V and J ends, which lost 1 base and 8 bases, there was a span of 15 bases. The CDR3 is 15 amino acids. Germline assignment: CDR1 LGHNA and CDR2 YNFKEQ. The CDR3: CASSQVAGRRDEQFF. The DNA of the CDR3 is TGTGCCAGCAGCCAAGTGGCAGGGCGAAGGGATGAGCAGTTCTTC.

This sequence joins TRBV7-9 and TRBJ2-5; 11 bases align to TRBD1. Germline CDR1 and CDR2: SEHNR and FQNEAQ (reference sequence). The junction had 7 bases not matched to a gene; V was cut back by 0 bases and J by 4 bases. The CDR3 runs 17 residues. This chain's CDR3 is CASSLATGTGGSETQYF. Here the CDR3 DNA reads TGTGCCAGCAGCTTAGCAACCGGGACAGGGGGTTCAGAGACCCAGTACTTC.

The CDR3 DNA is TGTGCCAGCAGCTTAGTTGGAACGGGCGGGAGTAATAATGAGCAGTTCTTC. The encoded protein is CASSLVGTGGSNNEQFF. The V call is TRBV7-2, the J call TRBJ2-1; 7 bases align to TRBD2. Trimming removed 1 base from V and 7 bases from J; junction bases left unmatched: 13. Per germline, CDR1 SGHTA and CDR2 FQGNSA. The CDR3 is 17 residues long.

The chain joins TRBV18 to TRBJ1-4; no reliable D call. Germline V gives CDR1 KGHSH, CDR2 LQKENI. CDR3 size: 13 residues. V lost 3 bases, J lost 5 bases, and 7 bases lay in between. The CDR3 nucleotides are TGTGCCAGCTCACCCGAGATAAATGAAAAACTGTTTTTT. Translated, it gives CASSPEINEKLFF.

The rearrangement links TRBV6-5 to TRBJ2-7, with TRBD2 matching 10 bases. CDR1 and CDR2 from the germline V gene are MNHEY and SVGAGI. This CDR3 has 13 residues. V trimming: 7 bases; J trimming: 1 base; junction bases outside the gene matches: 1. The CDR3 region is CASTLAGSYEQYF. The CDR3 DNA follows: TGTGCCAGCACACTAGCGGGATCCTACGAGCAGTACTTC.

CDR3 region: CASSARTGGVGELFF. The CDR3 DNA sequence: TGTGCCAGCAGTGCCAGGACAGGGGGAGTCGGGGAGCTGTTTTTT. V usage is TRBV6-4 and J usage is TRBJ2-2, with 10 positions matching TRBD1. The CDR3 has 15 residues. The trim removed 4 bases at V and 7 bases at J, leaving 6 bases unmatched. Looked up from germline, CDR1 is MRHNA and CDR2 is SNTAGT.

This clone was picked up one time. The chain combines TRBV12-5 with TRBJ2-7; 7 bases are a match to TRBD2. Germline V gene data show CDR1 as LGHNT and CDR2 as FRNRAP. The CDR3 runs to 17 residues. Trimming at V came to 6 bases and at J to 2 bases, leaving 16 bases not matched to a gene. The CDR3 region is CASGTSIGLGGPYEQYF. The CDR3 DNA reads as TGTGCTAGTGGGACCTCAATCGGACTAGGTGGGCCCTACGAGCAGTACTTC.

A word on this clone: Germline and junction disagree at one end, which may indicate a read error. The V gene is TRBV4-1, the J gene TRBJ1-6, with no clear D. CDR3 size: 15 residues. Per the germline V gene, CDR1 is MGHRA and CDR2 is YSYEKL. CDR3: CASSREGVGNSPLHF. CDR3 DNA: TGCGCCAGTAGCCGTGAGGGCGTGGGTAATTCACCCCTCCACTTT.

CDR3 in DNA: TGTGCCAGTAGTCTCGGGACAGGCTACGAGCAGTACTTC. Its translation is CASSLGTGYEQYF. The V gene is TRBV19, the J gene TRBJ2-7; 8 positions agree with TRBD1. The CDR3 covers 13 residues. Germline V gene lookup returns CDR1 LNHDA and CDR2 SQIVND (reference sequence). With 5 bases clipped from V and 3 bases from J, the junction kept 3 bases outside the gene matches.

V gene TRBV30 combines with J gene TRBJ2-7, with 7 bases aligning to TRBD2. The CDR3 length is 14 residues. In germline, CDR1 is GTSNPN, CDR2 SVGIG (reference sequence). V trimming: 0 bases; J trimming: 2 bases; junction bases outside the gene matches: 4. CDR3: CAWSVASGAYEQYF. The CDR3 DNA follows: TGTGCCTGGAGTGTAGCAAGCGGGGCCTACGAGCAGTACTTC.

The chain links TRBV23-1 to TRBJ2-7, with 7 nucleotides matching TRBD1. TRBV23-1 is filed as an ORF, its function uncertain. CDR3 length equals 16 residues. J gave up 3 bases and V 2 bases, and 10 bases lay outside the gene matches. This chain's CDR3 is CASSQSEGAEVYEQYF. The CDR3, as DNA: TGCGCCAGCAGTCAAAGCGAGGGGGCTGAGGTCTACGAGCAGTACTTC.

The chain employs TRBV18 and TRBJ2-1; D is possibly TRBD2 (6 bases). This CDR3 spans 12 amino acids. The germline gives CDR1 KGHSH, CDR2 LQKENI. V lost 7 bases and J lost 6, with 10 bases in between. The CDR3 loop is CASFQGGNEQFF. CDR3 DNA: TGTGCCAGCTTCCAGGGAGGCAATGAGCAGTTCTTC.

V is TRBV19 and J is TRBJ1-6; possibly TRBD1 for D (6 bases). The CDR3 spans 15 residues. Germline lookup yields CDR1 LNHDA and CDR2 SQIVND (reference sequence). V lost 5 bases and J lost 5, with 13 bases in between. CDR3 protein: CASSAGQINNSPLHF. CDR3 sequence (DNA): TGTGCCAGTAGTGCCGGACAGATCAATAATTCACCCCTCCACTTT.

V and J are TRBV14 and TRBJ2-1, with 9 bases matching TRBD1. Germline-derived CDR1 and CDR2 are SGHDN and FVKESK. The CDR3 length is 17 residues. J gave up 5 bases and V 2 bases, and 10 bases lay outside the gene matches. DNA of the CDR3: TGTGCCAGCAGCCAATTTTTATCGGGACAGGGAAACAATGAGCAGTTCTTC. Translating it yields CASSQFLSGQGNNEQFF.

The chain has TRBV28 and TRBJ2-1, with a weak D call TRBD2 (6 bases). Germline lookup yields CDR1 MDHEN and CDR2 SYDVKM. The CDR3 has 14 residues. Trimming took off 2 bases at V and 5 bases at J, with 10 bases between the two ends. The CDR3 region has the DNA TGTGCCAGCAGTTTAGTGACTAGAAACAATGAGCAGTTCTTC. Protein: CASSLVTRNNEQFF.

The J gene is TRBJ2-2, the V gene TRBV27, with 11 bases identical to TRBD1. Looked up from germline, CDR1 is MNHEY and CDR2 is SMNVEV (reference sequence). The junction had 7 bases not matched to a gene; V was cut back by 5 bases and J by 8 bases. The CDR3 covers 15 residues. The CDR3 sequence is CASSPPDRGPGELFF. CDR3 DNA: TGTGCCAGCAGTCCCCCGGACAGGGGGCCTGGGGAGCTGTTTTTT.

This clone was detected only a few times. The J gene is TRBJ1-2, the V gene TRBV29-1, with D uncertain. The CDR3 sequence is 12 residues long. Germline CDR1 and CDR2: SQVTM and ANQGSEA. Trimming removed 4 bases at V and 4 bases at J, with 10 bases between. Here the CDR3 reads CSVGGQSYGYTF. CDR3 DNA: TGCAGCGTTGGAGGCCAGTCCTATGGCTACACCTTC.

The chain carries TRBV7-3 and TRBJ1-1, with D perhaps TRBD1 (5 bases). V lost 3 bases and J lost 5, with 13 bases in between. The CDR3 extends over 14 amino acids. The germline gives CDR1 SGHTA, CDR2 FQGTGA. The CDR3 sequence is CASSLGPERTEAFF. The CDR3 nucleotides are TGTGCCAGCAGCTTGGGGCCCGAAAGAACTGAAGCTTTCTTT.

The chain couples TRBV5-1 to TRBJ2-7, with TRBD2 as a possible D gene (5 bases). Germline V gene sequence: CDR1 SGHRS, CDR2 YFSETQ. The CDR3 has 14 amino acids. V lost 0 bases and J 2 bases, leaving 9 bases between the germline ends. For the CDR3, the DNA is TGCGCCAGCAGCTTGGGAGGGCAAGCCTACGAGCAGTACTTC. Residues: CASSLGGQAYEQYF.

This chain joins TRBV5-4 and TRBJ2-1, with 10 bases identical to TRBD1. Germline CDR1 SGHNT, CDR2 YYREEE (reference sequence). The CDR3 totals 15 residues. With V trimmed by 4 bases and J by 6 bases, 7 bases remained unmatched. The CDR3 loop reads CASSLTGGGLNEQFF. The CDR3 coding sequence is TGTGCCAGCAGCCTGACAGGGGGCGGGCTCAATGAGCAGTTCTTC.

V is TRBV11-2 and J is TRBJ2-7; TRBD1 matches 9 bases. Trimming at V came to 4 bases and at J to 4 bases, leaving 11 bases not matched to a gene. Germline V gene sequence: CDR1 SGHAT, CDR2 FQNNGV. This CDR3 has 16 residues. The DNA for the CDR3 is TGTGCCAGCAGCTCCGGACAGGGGACCTCTCGATACGAGCAGTACTTC. It specifies CASSSGQGTSRYEQYF.